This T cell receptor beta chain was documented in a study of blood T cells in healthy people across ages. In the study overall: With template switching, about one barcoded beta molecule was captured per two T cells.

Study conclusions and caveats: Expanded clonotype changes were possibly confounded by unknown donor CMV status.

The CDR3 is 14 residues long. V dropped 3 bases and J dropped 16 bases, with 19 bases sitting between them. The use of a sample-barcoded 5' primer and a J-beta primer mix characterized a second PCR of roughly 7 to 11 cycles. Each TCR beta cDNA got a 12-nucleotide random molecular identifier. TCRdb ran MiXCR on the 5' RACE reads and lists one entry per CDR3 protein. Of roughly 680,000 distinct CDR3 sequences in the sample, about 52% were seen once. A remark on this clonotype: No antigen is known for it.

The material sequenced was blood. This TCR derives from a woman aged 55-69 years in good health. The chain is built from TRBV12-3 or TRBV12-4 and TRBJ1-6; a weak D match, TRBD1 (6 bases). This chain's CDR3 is CASSFGQLPGMLHF. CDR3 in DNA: TGTGCCAGCAGTTTCGGACAGCTACCAGGGATGCTCCACTTT.